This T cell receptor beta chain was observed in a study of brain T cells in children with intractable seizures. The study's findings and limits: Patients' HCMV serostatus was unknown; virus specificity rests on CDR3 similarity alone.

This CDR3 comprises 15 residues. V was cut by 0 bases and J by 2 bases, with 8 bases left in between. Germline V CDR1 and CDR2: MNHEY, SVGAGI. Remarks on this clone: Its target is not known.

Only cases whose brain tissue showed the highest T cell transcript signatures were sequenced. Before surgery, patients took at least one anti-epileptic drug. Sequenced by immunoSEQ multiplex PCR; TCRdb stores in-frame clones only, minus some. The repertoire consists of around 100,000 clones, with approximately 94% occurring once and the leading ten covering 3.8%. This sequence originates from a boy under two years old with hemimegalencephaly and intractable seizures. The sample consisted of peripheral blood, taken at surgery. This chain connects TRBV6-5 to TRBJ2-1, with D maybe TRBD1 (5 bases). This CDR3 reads CASSYSPGTYNEQFF. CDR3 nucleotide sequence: TGTGCCAGCAGTTACTCTCCAGGGACCTACAATGAGCAGTTCTTC.